What follows are 5 T cell receptor beta chains derived from one specimen sequenced in a study of identical twins. MiXCR, applied by TCRdb to the 5' RACE reads, yields one record per CDR3 protein. The table records some 900,000 distinct CDR3 sequences, roughly an eighth of them present only once. These same data were also listed under a study on yellow fever vaccine responses in identical twins.

The source material was PBMCs. These receptor sequences come from a woman younger than 30 in good health.

This clonotype was picked up many times. The chain links TRBV6-1 to TRBJ1-5; D perhaps matches TRBD1 (6 bases). Between the trimmed V and J ends, which lost 6 bases and 7 bases, there was a span of 13 bases. The CDR3 runs 13 residues. Germline V gene data show CDR1 as MNHNS and CDR2 as SASEGT. The CDR3 sequence: CASSEQGKQPQHF. The CDR3 coding sequence is TGTGCCAGCAGCGAACAGGGAAAACAGCCCCAGCATTTT.

This clonotype has a handful of counts. V and J are TRBV7-2 and TRBJ2-3, with D possibly being TRBD2 (6 bases). CDR3 length: 15 amino acids. Trimming stripped 5 bases from V and 5 bases from J, with 17 bases between. The V gene's germline CDR1 is SGHTA and CDR2 FQGNSA. The CDR3 loop reads CASSTRGTGGDTQYF. Here the CDR3 DNA reads TGTGCCAGCAGCACCAGAGGGACCGGGGGAGATACGCAGTATTTT.

In its sample, this clonotype was seen many times. This rearrangement joins TRBV5-1 to TRBJ1-1; D might be TRBD1 (5 bases). Between the trimmed V and J ends, which lost 3 bases and 5 bases, there was a span of 11 bases. The germline gives CDR1 SGHRS, CDR2 YFSETQ. This CDR3 has 13 amino acids. This chain's CDR3 is CASSSLGGTEAFF. As DNA, the CDR3 is TGCGCCAGCAGCTCGTTGGGGGGGACTGAAGCTTTCTTT.

This clonotype occurred a few times. This rearrangement joins TRBV10-3 to TRBJ2-1; 7 bases line up with TRBD2. Germline loops: CDR1 ENHRY, CDR2 SYGVKD. This CDR3 region has 17 residues. With 0 bases clipped from V and 1 base from J, the junction kept 6 bases outside the gene matches. CDR3: CAISESAGVTSYNEQFF. The CDR3 region has the DNA TGTGCCATCAGTGAGTCGGCGGGAGTAACTTCCTACAATGAGCAGTTCTTC.

This clonotype was seen more than once but under ten times. This chain links TRBV20-1 with TRBJ2-1; D is unclear. V lost 4 bases to trimming and J lost 1 base, with 8 bases between them. CDR1 is DFQATT, CDR2 SNEGSKA, per germline (reference sequence). The CDR3 sequence is 13 residues long. CDR3: CSAMSSSYNEQFF. Written as DNA, the CDR3 is TGCAGTGCTATGAGCAGTTCCTACAATGAGCAGTTCTTC.